This TCR beta chain originates from a study of T cells expressing NK-cell markers. General study findings and limits: Where several donors were concerned, these clonotypes also led the CD3+CD56-NKG2C+ fraction.

Concerning this clonotype: Its antigen is as yet unknown.

CDR1 and CDR2 from the germline V gene are SGHDT and YYEEEE. CDR3 length: 15 amino acids. In generating TCR beta cDNA, 5'RACE template switching with UMIs was used. For each CDR3 protein, TCRdb gives one entry from its re-call of the 5' RACE reads, without DNA. Recorded for this sample: some 500,000 distinct CDR3 sequences. The chain couples TRBV5-6 to TRBJ1-4. Sample: blood T cells: a sorted CD56 or NKG2C T cell subset, CD4+ or CD8+ T cells, or bulk PBMC T cells (not recorded which). The receptor comes from a woman aged 50 to 60 in good health. CDR3 sequence: CASSPVGNPNEKLFF.